This T cell receptor (beta chain) was sequenced for a study of T cell repertoires in cytomegalovirus infection. Study-level results: Ex vivo, HLA-C-restricted CMV-specific TCR beta clonotypes prevailed over the rest of the response.

J was trimmed by 5 bases and V by 8 bases; bases with no gene match: 10. The CDR3 spans 16 residues. Germline CDR1 and CDR2: SGHTA and FQGNSA. TCRdb independently ran MiXCR on the reads; one entry per CDR3 protein. The table records fewer than 550,000 distinct CDR3 sequences, approximately 26% of them present only once. This clonotype was counted ten times or more. Its antigen is unknown. Sequenced input: PBMCs. V is TRBV7-2 and J is TRBJ2-5; TRBD2 agrees at 14 bases. This clonotype originated in a human donor in good health (CMV status not recorded). Some clones in this sample may be carry-over from other donors' samples. CDR3 in amino acids: CASRRGTSGRGETQYF. The CDR3 DNA sequence: TGTGCCAGCCGCCGGGGGACTAGCGGGAGAGGCGAGACCCAGTACTTC.